Below, one T cell receptor beta chain is given with its context. Which antigen it targets is not known. Base qualities were left out, and no much larger clone turns up one base away. Using the deep immunoSEQ assay, multiplex PCR amplified TCR CDR3 regions from genomic DNA. Extracted genomic DNA from each cell subset was spread evenly across all wells of several immunoSEQ 96-well plates, with each plate serving as a replicate. For sorted subsets, each replicate PCR was loaded with 200 ng genomic DNA, equivalent to about 30,000 T cell genomes. Purified libraries were measured with a Qubit 3.0 fluorometer, size-checked on a Bioanalyzer 2100, and measured again with the KAPA Library Quantification kit. A separate single-read 150-cycle Illumina NextSeq 550 flow cell was used to sequence each immunoSEQ 96-well plate. The study's processing was this. The immunoSEQ output contained only junctional sequences without quality scores, so filtering could not match that applied to full-length reads. To assign V/J genes and CDR3, sequences were annotated using PyIR, a Python wrapper for IgBLAST v1.9, with IMGT germline references. Any read was removed if the V/J assignment was weak (E-value above 1e-6), the CDR3 was missing, or the read contained stop codons, out-of-frame junctions, or ambiguous translated residues. V3J clonotypes were defined as sequences sharing the same inferred V gene, J gene, and CDR3 amino acid sequence. The percentage overlap between two repertoires was calculated by dividing the number of shared unique clonotypes by the size of the smaller repertoire. Richness of each repertoire was evaluated using RTK rarefaction, the Chao1 estimator, and Recon v2.1 estimates of unobserved clonotypes. For all TCRbeta clonotypes obtained by the gDNA method from four donors, generation probabilities were computed with OLGA. TCRdb retrieved this table from immuneACCESS and kept in-frame rearrangements only. Not all clones are present; in checked studies, unresolved V genes account for under half, and no reason is known for the remainder. D and trimming were read from the DNA, whereas the V and J calls and clone size are those reported in that table. The sample profile shows about 2.1 million clones; about 93% of them were found once. Jointly, the top ten make up roughly 1.7% of the sample.

This specimen belongs to a study of shared clonotypes between healthy human individuals (TCRdb year 2020). In the study overall: The cohort included three men and a couple of women between 18 and 49 years of age. For each donor, CD4 naive and CD4 memory were each given three plates, CD8 naive was given two plates, and CD8 memory was given one plate. The study deeply sequenced blood TCR repertoires of about 5 healthy adults to estimate repertoire size and the extent of clonotype sharing between individuals. To increase sequencing depth and limit assay-specific biases, different laboratories used diverse techniques to prepare libraries and sequence TCR repertoires. Leukapheresis yielded between about 0.85 and 10 billion PBMCs per donor. What the authors observed across the whole study: Incomplete sequencing was indicated by rarefaction of sorted-subset datasets, despite the large sequencing depth. Sharing across a few donors was observed for about 5% of naive CD4, less than 4% of naive CD8, about 2.3% of memory CD4, and about 0.4% of memory CD8 clonotypes. Naive subsets generally had larger estimated clonotype richness than memory subsets did. Compared with non-shared clonotypes, clonotypes shared by all four sorted-subset donors had higher generation probabilities. The genetic and exposure-history diversity represented was limited by the small number of donors. Pairwise subsampling led to the expectation that sequencing depth would affect the degree of clonotype sharing among donors. Sampling was restricted to blood, and TCR repertoires in tissue are likely to differ from TCR repertoires in blood.

For the CD8 naive samples, CD45RO-negative cells were positively selected for CCR7, yielding a CD45RA+CCR7+ population from which TemRA cells were excluded. Healthy HIV-negative adults with no recently reported acute infections or vaccinations were included as donors. Every donor was a Caucasian adult living in Nashville, Tennessee, USA. Blood was collected by leukapheresis, and PBMCs were isolated by Ficoll-Histopaque density gradient centrifugation and then cryopreserved in liquid nitrogen vapor phase. Analytical flow cytometry was used to check the purity and quantity of every magnetically sorted T cell population. Genomic DNA was isolated from each sorted fraction and quantified by UV absorbance on a Nanodrop 2000c. The sequenced sample consisted of naive CD8+ T cells from PBMCs. This sample's cell subset or site label indicates: CD45RA+CCR7+. The receptor was derived from a young man in good health. Some clones in this sample may be carry-over from other donors' samples.

The CDR3 region reads CSATGGLGYTF. In nucleotide form, the sequence is TGCAGCGCGACGGGGGGGCTGGGCTACACCTTC. The chain is assembled from TRBV29-1 and TRBJ1-2; a tentative D match to TRBD1 spans 6 bases. Its CDR3 holds 11 amino acids, cysteine through phenylalanine. Of the read, only the CDR3 DNA is kept; its 33 bases are in frame from base 1. Reading the germline V gene gives CDR1 SQVTM and CDR2 ANQGSEA. Trimming removed 7 bases from V and 8 bases from J, leaving 14 bases between the germline ends.